This entry lists 27 T cell receptor beta chains sequenced from one sample in a study of OX40 agonist ivuxolimab in advanced cancers. Clones were sequenced by immunoSEQ multiplex PCR, and TCRdb holds only the in-frame ones, with some missing. The data contain approximately 13,000 clones, approximately 80% of them seen just once; the ten biggest clones take up approximately 19%. Here the sequenced sample was CD4+ or CD8+ T cells sorted from blood, taken in a trial of the OX40 agonist ivuxolimab. The receptors shown here come from an adult with an advanced solid tumor such as melanoma, head and neck, liver or kidney cancer.

The chain employs TRBV4-1 and TRBJ1-1; D ambiguous. Germline assignment: CDR1 MGHRA and CDR2 YSYEKL. Trimming cost V 4 bases and J 6 bases, with 12 bases left between them. The CDR3 length is 13 residues. CDR3 region: CASSPLDRAEAFF. CDR3 coding DNA: TGCGCCAGCAGCCCACTGGACCGGGCTGAAGCTTTCTTT.

The rearrangement joins TRBV28 to TRBJ2-7; 7 bases map to TRBD1. The V segment lost 6 bases and the J segment 7 bases; nucleotides outside the gene matches: 12. The CDR3 length is 14 residues. CDR1 and CDR2 from the germline V gene are MDHEN and SYDVKM. Written as DNA, the CDR3 is TGTGCCAGCAGCCCCCCGGGACAGTCCATAGAGCAGTACTTC. Its protein is CASSPPGQSIEQYF.

This clone is labeled as large. The chain is built from TRBV7-6 and TRBJ1-1; D call uncertain. V was pared by 6 bases and J by 1 base, with 12 bases between. Germline V gene data show CDR1 as SGHVS and CDR2 as FNYEAQ. The CDR3 is made up of 14 amino acids. The CDR3, as DNA: TGTGCCAGCAGTAAGGAGGAAACGAACACTGAAGCTTTCTTT. Translating gives CASSKEETNTEAFF.

This clone was seen a few times. The rearrangement joins TRBV6-5 to TRBJ1-5; D possibly corresponds to TRBD1 (5 bases). This CDR3 spans 13 amino acids. Between the trimmed V and J ends, which lost 5 bases and 5 bases, there was a span of 10 bases. Germline CDR1 reads MNHEY; CDR2 reads SVGAGI. The CDR3 bases are TGTGCCAGCAGTGAAGACAGCCATCAGCCCCAGCATTTT. Translation gives CASSEDSHQPQHF.

The rearrangement links TRBV28 to TRBJ2-1, with 10 bases lining up with TRBD1. The germline V gene has CDR1 MDHEN and CDR2 SYDVKM. Germline trimming cut 6 bases from V and 8 bases from J; bases unmatched to any gene: 7. The CDR3 runs to 14 residues. Here the CDR3 reads CASRTPGQGYEQFF. The CDR3 nucleotides read TGTGCCAGCAGAACTCCGGGACAGGGGTATGAGCAGTTCTTC.

In DNA, the CDR3 is TGTGCCAGCAGCCCCGGGACTAGCGGAGAGTACGAGCAGTACTTC. This translates into CASSPGTSGEYEQYF. The chain carries TRBV6-6 and TRBJ2-7; 11 nucleotides line up with TRBD2. The germline V gene has CDR1 MNHNY and CDR2 SVGAGI (reference sequence). V lost 6 bases, J lost 4 bases, and 8 bases stayed unmatched. CDR3 size: 15 residues.

J is TRBJ2-7 and V is TRBV11-2, with unresolved D. Deletions cut 1 base from V and 3 bases from J, with 13 bases between. CDR3 length: 15 residues. Germline CDR1 reads SGHAT; CDR2 reads FQNNGV. CDR3 nucleotides: TGTGCCAGCAGCTTAGCTCCGGGCCGCTACTACGAGCAGTACTTC. It yields the protein CASSLAPGRYYEQYF.

The V and J genes are TRBV30 and TRBJ2-2; a weak D match, TRBD2 (5 bases). CDR1 GTSNPN and CDR2 SVGIG come from the germline V gene (reference sequence). CDR3 length equals 13 residues. V lost 4 bases, J lost 4 bases, and 10 bases lay in between. The CDR3 region has the DNA TGTGCCTGGACTAGCAGCTCCACCGGGGAGCTGTTTTTT. This codes for CAWTSSSTGELFF.

V is TRBV4-3 and J is TRBJ2-7, with 11 bases that match TRBD2. V dropped 0 bases and J dropped 6; count of bases not matched to a gene: 4. Germline lookup yields CDR1 LGHNA and CDR2 YSLEER. The CDR3 has 15 residues. Here the CDR3 DNA reads TGCGCCAGCAGCCAAGATCGGACTAGCGGGTCCGAGCAGTACTTC. It translates to CASSQDRTSGSEQYF.

The CDR3 reads CSVSGSVNEQFF. DNA of the CDR3: TGCAGCGTGTCGGGCTCTGTGAATGAGCAGTTCTTC. The rearrangement uses TRBV29-1 and TRBJ2-1; D gene ambiguous. Between the trimmed V and J ends, which lost 6 bases and 7 bases, there was a span of 13 bases. Germline V CDR1 and CDR2: SQVTM, ANQGSEA. The CDR3 extends over 12 amino acids.

This chain links TRBV9 with TRBJ2-5; 12 bases map to TRBD2. CDR1 and CDR2 (germline): SGDLS, YYNGEE. V shed 0 bases and J 5 bases; nucleotides not matched to a gene: 2. This CDR3 has 15 residues. CDR3 region: CASSVGTSGIETQYF. The CDR3 coding sequence is TGTGCCAGCAGCGTAGGGACTAGCGGGATTGAGACCCAGTACTTC.

V and J are TRBV2 and TRBJ2-2; D is perhaps TRBD2 (5 bases). The CDR3 spans 14 residues. Germline loops: CDR1 SNHLY, CDR2 FYNNEI. V was trimmed by 5 bases and J by 6 bases, leaving 13 bases between them. CDR3 nucleotide sequence: TGTGCCAGCAGTTTGGCAGCGGTTCCCGGGGAGCTGTTTTTT. It encodes CASSLAAVPGELFF.

The chain carries TRBV4-3 and TRBJ2-3, with TRBD2 as a possible D gene (5 bases). This CDR3 is built from 15 residues. V lost 1 base and J 2 bases, leaving 10 bases between the germline ends. Looked up from germline, CDR1 is LGHNA and CDR2 is YSLEER. The DNA of the CDR3 is TGCGCCAGCAGCCAAGTGGCGGGCCACACAGATACGCAGTATTTT. Encoded protein: CASSQVAGHTDTQYF.

This chain connects TRBV6-5 to TRBJ2-1; TRBD2 agrees at 7 bases. V was pared by 2 bases and J by 7 bases, with 5 bases of the junction left unmatched. This CDR3 is built from 14 residues. Germline CDR1 MNHEY, CDR2 SVGAGI. CDR3 protein: CASSYAGEFNEQFF. CDR3 bases: TGTGCCAGCAGTTACGCGGGGGAGTTTAATGAGCAGTTCTTC.

This clone has a single count. The V gene is TRBV27, the J gene TRBJ2-3; 9 bases are a match to TRBD2. Germline V gives CDR1 MNHEY, CDR2 SMNVEV (reference sequence). V dropped 6 bases and J dropped 2; count of bases not matched to a gene: 6. The CDR3 runs 15 residues. CDR3 residues: CASRTGTSYTDTQYF. CDR3 coding DNA: TGTGCCAGCAGGACCGGGACTAGCTACACAGATACGCAGTATTTT.

The chain joins TRBV7-9 to TRBJ2-1; D might be TRBD1 (6 bases). V gave up 5 bases and J gave up 10 bases, with 12 bases separating them. There are 12 residues in the CDR3. Looked up from germline, CDR1 is SEHNR and CDR2 is FQNEAQ (reference sequence). The CDR3 DNA reads as TGTGCCAGCAGCGCCGCCGGGACAGAGCAGTTCTTC. Translated: CASSAAGTEQFF.

V gene TRBV7-2 combines with J gene TRBJ1-2; D might be TRBD1 (5 bases). The germline CDR1 and CDR2 sequences are SGHTA and FQGNSA. The germline V and J ends were trimmed by 2 bases and 7 bases, with 11 bases remaining between them. CDR3 size: 13 residues. The chain's CDR3 is CASSLSPGSGYTF. The CDR3 coding sequence is TGTGCCAGCAGCTTATCCCCAGGGAGTGGCTACACCTTC.

This clone was observed a few times. The J gene is TRBJ1-1, the V gene TRBV7-9; D is undetermined. The germline V gene has CDR1 SEHNR and CDR2 FQNEAQ (reference sequence). The CDR3 contains 12 residues. The V end lost 1 base, the J end lost 5 bases, and 5 bases lay between the germline ends. The chain's CDR3 is CASSLDGTEAFF. The CDR3 DNA reads as TGTGCCAGCAGCTTAGACGGGACTGAAGCTTTCTTT.

The chain uses TRBV28 and TRBJ2-7, with 7 bases aligning to TRBD1. The CDR3 is 15 residues long. Trimming cost V 5 bases and J 3 bases; bases outside gene matches: 10. Germline V gene sequence: CDR1 MDHEN, CDR2 SYDVKM. The CDR3 sequence is CASSPPTGIDYEQYF. The CDR3 DNA is TGTGCCAGCAGTCCCCCGACAGGGATCGACTACGAGCAGTACTTC.

For this clone: The junction departs from germline at one end; a sequencing error may be responsible. This rearrangement joins TRBV5-4 to TRBJ2-7; TRBD2 matches 10 bases. This CDR3 is 17 amino acids long. Germline V lookup: CDR1 SGHNT, CDR2 YYREEE (reference sequence). The CDR3 DNA reads TGCGCCAGCAGCCAAGCCCCCTGGACTAGCGGCTCCTACGAGCAGTACTTC. This codes for CASSQAPWTSGSYEQYF. Complete variable domain (other parts from reference TRBV5-4 and TRBJ2-7): ETGVTQSPTHLIKTRGQQVTLRCSSQSGHNTVSWYQQALGQGPQFIFQYYREEENGRGNFPPRFSGLQFPNYSSELNVNALELDDSALYLCASSQAPWTSGSYEQYFGPGTRLTVT.

V is TRBV6-5 and J is TRBJ2-2; D gene uncertain. V was pared by 2 bases and J by 1 base, with 5 bases between. Germline CDR1 and CDR2: MNHEY and SVGAGI. The CDR3 has 14 amino acids. DNA for the CDR3: TGTGCCAGCAGTTACGGATTGAACACCGGGGAGCTGTTTTTT. This sequence encodes CASSYGLNTGELFF.

The CDR3: CASSVVRGGQGDDTEAFF. CDR3 nucleotide sequence: TGTGCCAGCAGCGTAGTACGGGGGGGACAGGGTGATGACACTGAAGCTTTCTTT. This sequence joins TRBV9 and TRBJ1-1; TRBD1 aligns across 9 bases. CDR1 and CDR2 from the germline V gene are SGDLS and YYNGEE. The CDR3 consists of 18 residues. Trimming cost V 0 bases and J 3 bases; bases outside gene matches: 12.

The chain is built from TRBV9 and TRBJ1-1, with D perhaps matching TRBD1 (5 bases). Germline V gene data show CDR1 as SGDLS and CDR2 as YYNGEE. Trimming pared 4 bases from V and 1 base from J, leaving 11 bases between. The CDR3 runs to 14 residues. In DNA form, the CDR3 reads TGTGCCAGCAGCCCCTCTGGGGGGAACACTGAAGCTTTCTTT. Amino acids: CASSPSGGNTEAFF.

V and J are TRBV10-3 and TRBJ2-5; 8 positions agree with TRBD2. CDR1 ENHRY and CDR2 SYGVKD come from the germline V gene. V was pared by 5 bases and J by 5 bases, with 13 bases of the junction left unmatched. This CDR3 spans 16 amino acids. CDR3 sequence: CAISWHAGGLGETQYF. The DNA for the CDR3 is TGTGCCATCAGTTGGCACGCGGGAGGCCTAGGGGAGACCCAGTACTTC.

V and J are TRBV9 and TRBJ2-6; possible D gene TRBD2, 6 bases. Germline CDR1 SGDLS, CDR2 YYNGEE. Trimming took 4 bases from V and 2 from J, leaving 16 bases between them. This CDR3 comprises 17 residues. CDR3 amino acids: CASSPRDWGAGANVLTF. The CDR3 DNA follows: TGTGCCAGCAGCCCTAGGGATTGGGGGGCTGGGGCCAACGTCCTGACTTTC.

The chain carries TRBV9 and TRBJ2-1, with D maybe TRBD1 (5 bases). Trimming shortened V by 3 bases and J by 3 bases, and 13 bases separated the two germline ends. Germline CDR1 and CDR2: SGDLS and YYNGEE. The CDR3 is 15 amino acids. CDR3: CASSAQGYNYNEQFF. Written as DNA, the CDR3 is TGTGCCAGCAGCGCTCAGGGATATAACTACAATGAGCAGTTCTTC. The variable domain in full, with the rest retrieved from reference TRBV9 and TRBJ2-1, is DSGVTQTPKHLITATGQRVTLRCSPRSGDLSVYWYQQSLDQGLQFLIQYYNGEERAKGNILERFSAQQFPDLHSELNLSSLELGDSALYFCASSAQGYNYNEQFFGPGTRLTVL.

The chain combines TRBV6-5 with TRBJ2-7; 11 bases line up with TRBD2. CDR1 and CDR2 (germline): MNHEY, SVGAGI. The trim removed 2 bases at V and 6 bases at J, leaving 3 bases unmatched. The CDR3 consists of 14 residues. The CDR3 reads CASSYGLAGGEQYF. In DNA, the CDR3 is TGTGCCAGCAGTTACGGGCTAGCGGGAGGCGAGCAGTACTTC.